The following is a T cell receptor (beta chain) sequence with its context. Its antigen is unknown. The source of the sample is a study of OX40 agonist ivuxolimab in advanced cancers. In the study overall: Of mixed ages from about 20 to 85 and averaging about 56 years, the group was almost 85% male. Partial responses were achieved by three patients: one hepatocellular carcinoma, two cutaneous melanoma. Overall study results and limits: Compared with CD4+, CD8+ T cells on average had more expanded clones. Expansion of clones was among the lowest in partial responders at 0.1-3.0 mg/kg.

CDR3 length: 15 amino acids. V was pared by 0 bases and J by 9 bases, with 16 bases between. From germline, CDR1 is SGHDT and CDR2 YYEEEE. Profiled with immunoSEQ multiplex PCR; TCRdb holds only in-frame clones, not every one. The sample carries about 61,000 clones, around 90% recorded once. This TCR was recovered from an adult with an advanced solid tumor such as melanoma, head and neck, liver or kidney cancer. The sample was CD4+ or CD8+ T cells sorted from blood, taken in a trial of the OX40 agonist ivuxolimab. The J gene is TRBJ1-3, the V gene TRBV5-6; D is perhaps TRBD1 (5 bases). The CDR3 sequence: CASSLGAGPSGTIYF. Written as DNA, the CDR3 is TGTGCCAGCAGCTTGGGCGCGGGACCTAGCGGCACCATATATTTT.